This T cell receptor (beta chain) was captured in a study of spatial heterogeneity in lung cancer. Study-wide context: The average appearance count of each unique TCR and UMI combination in raw reads was more than ten.

Study-wide results and limits: The study found ubiquitous expanded tumor TCRs in blood more at resection than follow-up.

Time point of the sample: sample taken at primary tumor resection. Tumor, nontumor lung or frozen PBMC supplied whole RNA, sequenced without sorting. Some 72 TRACERx patients with early, untreated non-small cell lung cancer donated samples. On this clonotype itself: As yet, its antigen is unknown.

Unique molecular identifiers, one per molecule, were present on every TCR cDNA molecule. MiXCR, applied by TCRdb to the 5' RACE reads, yields one record per CDR3 protein. The sample lists tens of thousands of distinct CDR3 sequences; less than 10% were seen once. This clonotype was obtained from a female donor with early-stage non-small cell lung cancer. The specimen comprised PBMCs, sampled at surgery.

In nucleotides, the CDR3 is TGTGCCAGCAGCTCCTTTCAGGGGACTGAGCAGTTCTTC. It translates to CASSSFQGTEQFF. The chain couples TRBV27 to TRBJ2-1, with D perhaps TRBD1 (6 bases). Germline values: CDR1 MNHEY, CDR2 SMNVEV (reference sequence). V was cut by 6 bases and J by 9 bases, with 15 bases left in between. The CDR3 consists of 13 residues.